The 20 T cell receptor beta chains listed next were all sequenced from one sample in a study of blood T cell repertoires in COVID-19. Generated by immunoSEQ multiplex PCR, the TCRdb table keeps only in-frame clones and is missing some. The data show 240,000 or so clones, approximately 90% seen once. The sample comprised PBMCs or T cells enriched from blood (not recorded which). The receptor source for this set is a man aged 45-60 years who had been exposed to COVID-19.

The gene calls are TRBV29-1 and TRBJ1-2; 7 bases align to TRBD1. The germline V gene encodes CDR1 SQVTM and CDR2 ANQGSEA. With 7 bases clipped from V and 2 bases from J, the junction kept 7 bases outside the gene matches. This CDR3 spans 13 amino acids. This CDR3 reads CSAVPDRNYGYTF. For the CDR3, the DNA is TGCAGCGCCGTCCCGGACAGGAACTATGGCTACACCTTC.

This chain joins TRBV2 and TRBJ2-5; possibly TRBD2 for D (5 bases). This CDR3 comprises 12 residues. The V end was cut by 6 bases, the J end by 4 bases, with 9 bases between. CDR1 is SNHLY, CDR2 FYNNEI, per germline. Here the CDR3 reads CASREDGETQYF. CDR3 bases: TGTGCCAGCAGGGAGGATGGAGAGACCCAGTACTTC.

The genes are TRBV9 and TRBJ1-3; 8 nucleotides match TRBD1. V trimming: 3 bases; J trimming: 0 bases; junction bases outside the gene matches: 2. Germline V lookup: CDR1 SGDLS, CDR2 YYNGEE. The CDR3 sequence is 15 residues long. Written as DNA, the CDR3 is TGTGCCAGCAGCGCCCAGGGGGCCTCTGGAAACACCATATATTTT. Encoded protein: CASSAQGASGNTIYF.

A word on this clone: No DNA is shown, since the ends of the CDR3 on it are uncertain; the CDR3 is the one TCRdb lists. This chain uses TRBV6-1 with TRBJ1-5; no DNA check was done on the table's D call, TRBD1. The CDR3 extends over 16 residues, inclusive of both ends. From germline, CDR1 is MNHNS and CDR2 SASEGT. CDR3 loop: CASSEFGPGGTQPQHF.

V and J are TRBV7-6 and TRBJ1-6; unclear D gene. CDR3 length equals 16 residues. Trimming took 1 base from V and 2 from J, leaving 9 bases between them. Germline values: CDR1 SGHVS, CDR2 FNYEAQ. In nucleotides, the CDR3 is TGTGCCAGCAGCTTAGAATCCGGGACCTATAATTCACCCCTCCACTTT. Residues: CASSLESGTYNSPLHF.

The rearrangement links TRBV7-3 to TRBJ2-2, with a tentative D call TRBD2 (5 bases). Trimming shortened V by 5 bases and J by 4 bases, and 23 bases separated the two germline ends. Germline CDR1 is SGHTA and CDR2 is FQGTGA. CDR3 length: 18 residues. Here the CDR3 reads CASSPPWSIEGVTGELFF. The CDR3 DNA follows: TGTGCCAGCAGCCCCCCATGGTCGATCGAGGGCGTCACCGGGGAGCTGTTTTTT.

The CDR3 loop reads CASSLVSGSDTQYF. CDR3 bases: TGCGCCAGCAGCTTGGTGTCCGGGTCGGATACGCAGTATTTT. This chain uses TRBV5-1 with TRBJ2-3, with D uncertain. V was pared by 0 bases and J by 6 bases, with 11 bases between. CDR1 is SGHRS and CDR2 is YFSETQ in the germline V gene. This CDR3 comprises 14 residues.

CDR3 residues: CASSHLRQGRNQPQHF. In DNA form, the CDR3 reads TGCGCCAGCAGCCATCTTAGACAGGGGCGGAATCAGCCCCAGCATTTT. The gene calls are TRBV4-1 and TRBJ1-5, with 8 bases lining up with TRBD1. The V gene end was trimmed by 3 bases and the J gene end by 4 bases; junction bases not matched to a gene: 8. Germline loops: CDR1 MGHRA, CDR2 YSYEKL. The CDR3 contains 16 residues.

This clone was seen a few times. V and J are TRBV19 and TRBJ2-2; TRBD1 aligns across 9 bases. V lost 7 bases and J lost 3; bases outside the gene matches: 3. Germline V CDR1 and CDR2: LNHDA, SQIVND (reference sequence). CDR3 length: 14 amino acids. Written as DNA, the CDR3 is TGTGCCAGTAAGCGGGACAGGGACACCGGGGAGCTGTTTTTT. Its protein product is CASKRDRDTGELFF.

The CDR3 spells CASSPIGGAKNIQYF. DNA for the CDR3: TGCGCCAGCAGCCCGATCGGGGGGGCCAAAAACATTCAGTACTTC. The chain couples TRBV4-1 to TRBJ2-4, with TRBD2 identical over 7 bases. The junction had 4 bases not matched to a gene; V was cut back by 4 bases and J by 1 base. The germline gives CDR1 MGHRA, CDR2 YSYEKL. CDR3 length equals 15 residues.

The chain uses TRBV24-1 and TRBJ2-5; 10 nucleotides match TRBD1. CDR1 is KGHDR, CDR2 SFDVKD, per germline. The CDR3 length is 16 residues. V dropped 4 bases and J dropped 5; count of bases not matched to a gene: 9. The CDR3 sequence: CATSDQGQGWGETQYF. Written as DNA, the CDR3 is TGTGCCACCAGTGACCAGGGACAGGGGTGGGGCGAGACCCAGTACTTC.

This chain links TRBV11-2 with TRBJ2-3, with a tentative D call TRBD2 (5 bases). Trimming shortened V by 5 bases and J by 3 bases, and 9 bases separated the two germline ends. Germline CDR1 and CDR2: SGHAT and FQNNGV. The CDR3 is made up of 13 amino acids. CDR3 DNA sequence: TGTGCCAGCAGCCACCGGGGTACAGATACGCAGTATTTT. It specifies CASSHRGTDTQYF.

The chain combines TRBV7-6 with TRBJ2-7; D is perhaps TRBD2 (7 bases). CDR1 and CDR2 (germline): SGHVS, FNYEAQ. V lost 1 base and J lost 0, with 13 bases in between. The CDR3 length is 16 residues. The CDR3 DNA is TGTGCCAGCAGCTTAGGGGGGGGCATCGACTCCTACGAGCAGTACGTC. Its translation: CASSLGGGIDSYEQYV.

This clone was detected only a few times. The chain couples TRBV27 to TRBJ1-5; 8 positions agree with TRBD1. The CDR3 has 14 residues. Germline values: CDR1 MNHEY, CDR2 SMNVEV (reference sequence). V trimming: 6 bases; J trimming: 6 bases; junction bases outside the gene matches: 7. In DNA form, the CDR3 reads TGTGCCAGCAGCAGGACAGGGACTCTTCAGCCCCAGCATTTT. It is translated as CASSRTGTLQPQHF.

V and J are TRBV23-1 and TRBJ2-7; D ambiguous. TRBV23-1 is an ORF; its function is uncertain. Between the trimmed V and J ends, which lost 3 bases and 2 bases, there was a span of 8 bases. The CDR3 runs to 13 residues. In DNA, the CDR3 is TGCGCCAGCAGTCAGGGCATAGCCTACGAGCAGTACGTC. Translated: CASSQGIAYEQYV.

The chain combines TRBV7-3 with TRBJ2-5; D call uncertain. Trimming removed 1 base from V and 5 bases from J, with 14 bases in between. The CDR3 runs to 15 residues. Germline CDR1 and CDR2: SGHTA and FQGTGA. The CDR3 DNA is TGTGCCAGCAGCTTAAATACGGGTTCTAGGGAGACCCAGTACTTC. Its protein product is CASSLNTGSRETQYF.

This sequence joins TRBV4-1 and TRBJ1-5; tentatively, D is TRBD1 (6 bases). The V gene's germline CDR1 is MGHRA and CDR2 YSYEKL. This CDR3 is built from 17 residues. The ends were cut back, 0 bases at V and 0 bases at J, with 12 bases in the middle. For the CDR3, the DNA is TGCGCCAGCAGCCAAGATACCCGGACAGATAGCAATCAGCCCCAGCATTTT. This gives the protein CASSQDTRTDSNQPQHF.

The chain couples TRBV5-1 to TRBJ1-1; tentatively, D is TRBD1 (6 bases). This CDR3 spans 14 amino acids. Trimming took off 2 bases at V and 1 base at J, with 9 bases between the two ends. Germline CDR1 reads SGHRS; CDR2 reads YFSETQ. CDR3 sequence: CASSFEGQNTEAFF. The CDR3 nucleotides are TGCGCCAGCAGCTTTGAGGGACAGAACACTGAAGCTTTCTTT.

The chain joins TRBV5-1 to TRBJ2-3; the match to TRBD2 covers 9 bases. V trimming: 2 bases; J trimming: 0 bases; junction bases outside the gene matches: 10. This CDR3 has 18 amino acids. From germline, CDR1 is SGHRS and CDR2 YFSETQ. The CDR3 region is CASSFRAGGPTSTDTQYF. The CDR3 DNA follows: TGCGCCAGCAGCTTCAGAGCGGGGGGCCCGACTAGCACAGATACGCAGTATTTT.

The chain is built from TRBV15 and TRBJ1-2, with a tentative D call TRBD1 (5 bases). V lost 0 bases, J lost 7 bases, and 15 bases lay in between. CDR3 length: 15 amino acids. From germline, CDR1 is LNHNV and CDR2 YYDKDF (reference sequence). For the CDR3, the DNA is TGTGCCACCAGCAGAGATCGGCCGGGGGATTCTGGCTACACCTTC. Protein: CATSRDRPGDSGYTF.